This TCR beta chain was identified in a study of identical twins. The study, taken as a whole, reports: Models underpredicted monozygotic twin sharing of out-of-frame TCR alpha.

One entry per CDR3 protein results from TCRdb running MiXCR on the 5' RACE reads. Among a few hundred thousand distinct CDR3 sequences listed, 20% to 25% were seen once. This clonotype was counted between two and nine times. The target antigen is unknown. Germline loops: CDR1 SGHAT, CDR2 FQDESV (reference sequence). The CDR3 extends over 18 amino acids. V gave up 4 bases and J gave up 3 bases; unmatched junction bases: 14. Every sampled donor was Caucasian and healthy. A further study also used this sample, focusing on T cells expressing NK-cell markers. That publication notes: Beta-chain profiling covered CD3+CD56+NKG2C+, CD3+CD56+NKG2C- and CD3+CD56-NKG2C+ sorted subsets. The authors applied an anti-gamma-delta TCR antibody in several experiments, and it restricted sorting to alpha-beta TCR T cells.

The V and J genes are TRBV11-1 and TRBJ2-3; 9 bases agree with TRBD2. This receptor was identified in a young woman in good health. Input material: CD4+ T cells sorted from blood. The CDR3 sequence is CASSSPGAGGTMTDTQYF. In nucleotides, the CDR3 is TGTGCCAGCAGCTCGCCAGGAGCGGGAGGTACTATGACAGATACGCAGTATTTT.